Presented here are 31 T cell receptor beta chains from one specimen sequenced in a study of T cell responses to AZD1222 COVID-19 vaccine (dated by TCRdb to about 2021). Receptor amplification or capture employed the immunoSEQ multiplex PCR assay. Imported from immuneACCESS, the table was reduced by TCRdb to in-frame sequences with V and J called. These copies leave out some clones; in studies compared against another copy, an unresolved V gene accounts for under half, and the cause of the remainder is not known. Across this sample there are 70,000 to 95,000 clones, with 85% to 90% seen only once. Jointly, the top ten make up more than 5% of the sample. The time point tag for this specimen amounts to: about 28 days (+/-7) after the second vaccine dose. Sequences were derived from peripheral blood, sampled 28 days after the second AZD1222 dose. These receptors were taken from an adult who received the AZD1222 COVID-19 vaccine.

The J gene is TRBJ2-1, the V gene TRBV27, with TRBD2 matching 12 bases. The CDR3 is made up of 16 amino acids. V trimming: 4 bases; J trimming: 3 bases; junction bases outside the gene matches: 4. The germline V gene has CDR1 MNHEY and CDR2 SMNVEV (reference sequence). CDR3 nucleotides: TGTGCCAGCAGTTCCTGGACTAGCGGGGACTACAATGAGCAGTTCTTC. The encoded protein is CASSSWTSGDYNEQFF.

The chain couples TRBV9 to TRBJ2-5; 9 positions match TRBD2. There are 16 residues in the CDR3. Germline assignment: CDR1 SGDLS and CDR2 YYNGEE. Trimming at V came to 0 bases and at J to 4 bases, leaving 7 bases not matched to a gene. CDR3 amino acids: CASSVVGGGAGETQYF. The CDR3 DNA reads as TGTGCCAGCAGCGTAGTAGGCGGGGGGGCAGGAGAGACCCAGTACTTC.

The V gene is TRBV6-1, the J gene TRBJ1-5, with D unresolved. The CDR3 length is 13 residues. Germline lookup yields CDR1 MNHNS and CDR2 SASEGT. With 0 bases removed from V and 5 bases from J, the gap between germline ends came to 5 bases. Here the CDR3 DNA reads TGTGCCAGCAGTGAAGCAAGGTATCAGCCCCAGCATTTT. Its translation is CASSEARYQPQHF.

The chain has TRBV11-2 and TRBJ2-3; D remains unclear. Trimming shortened V by 1 base and J by 5 bases, and 22 bases separated the two germline ends. The CDR3 totals 18 residues. The V gene's germline CDR1 is SGHAT and CDR2 FQNNGV. CDR3: CASSLVGKANIKEDTQYF. DNA of the CDR3: TGTGCCAGCAGCTTAGTAGGTAAAGCCAATATCAAGGAAGATACGCAGTATTTT. The full variable domain, its missing parts supplied by reference TRBV11-2 and TRBJ2-3, is EAGVAQSPRYKIIEKRQSVAFWCNPISGHATLYWYQQILGQGPKLLIQFQNNGVVDDSQLPKDRFSAERLKGVDSTLKIQPAKLEDSAVYLCASSLVGKANIKEDTQYFGPGTRLTVL.

The genes are TRBV28 and TRBJ1-2, with a tentative D call TRBD1 (5 bases). This CDR3 contains 15 residues. Germline V gives CDR1 MDHEN, CDR2 SYDVKM. V lost 4 bases and J lost 7, with 19 bases in between. As DNA, the CDR3 is TGTGCCAGCAGTTCCCCGGGGGTGGGGGTTCGTGGCTACACCTTC. Residues: CASSSPGVGVRGYTF.

The chain couples TRBV28 to TRBJ1-2; D is undetermined. The germline V gene encodes CDR1 MDHEN and CDR2 SYDVKM. This CDR3 is 11 amino acids long. V lost 6 bases and J 3 bases, leaving 5 bases between the germline ends. DNA of the CDR3: TGTGCCAGCAGGTTAGACTATGGCTACACCTTC. Translating it yields CASRLDYGYTF.

The chain has TRBV3-1 (or the pseudogene TRBV3-2) and TRBJ1-4, with a tentative D call TRBD1 (6 bases). The CDR3 runs to 15 residues. Deletions cut 4 bases from V and 7 bases from J, with 16 bases between. Germline-derived CDR1 and CDR2 are LGHDT and YNNKEL (reference sequence). The CDR3 nucleotides are TGTGCCAGCAGCCGGGAGGGTAGAGGGGGTGAAAAACTGTTTTTT. Its translation is CASSREGRGGEKLFF.

The sample holds a few counts of this clone. V usage is TRBV28 and J usage is TRBJ2-7, with 8 bases matching TRBD2. Per germline, CDR1 MDHEN and CDR2 SYDVKM. The CDR3 loop spans 21 amino acids. J was trimmed by 4 bases and V by 2 bases; bases with no gene match: 25. For the CDR3, the DNA is TGTGCCAGCAGTTTAGGGGAGACAGAGGGATCGGTGACTAGCGCTCGGTACGAGCAGTACTTC. Encoded protein: CASSLGETEGSVTSARYEQYF.

V gene TRBV6-5 combines with J gene TRBJ2-2, with TRBD2 matching 7 bases. Germline V gene sequence: CDR1 MNHEY, CDR2 SVGAGI. This CDR3 is 14 amino acids long. The trim removed 6 bases at V and 0 bases at J, leaving 1 base unmatched. The chain's CDR3 is CASRGGTNTGELFF. The CDR3 bases are TGTGCCAGCAGGGGGGGGACGAACACCGGGGAGCTGTTTTTT.

This rearrangement joins TRBV14 to TRBJ2-3; 7 bases are shared with TRBD2. Germline V gene sequence: CDR1 SGHDN, CDR2 FVKESK. The CDR3 is 18 residues long. The V and J ends lost 2 bases and 0 bases, in that order; junction bases with no gene match: 11. CDR3 loop: CASSQLSPGGFSTDTQYF. In nucleotides, the CDR3 is TGTGCCAGCAGCCAACTATCTCCCGGGGGGTTTAGCACAGATACGCAGTATTTT. Full variable domain (rest looked up from reference TRBV14 and TRBJ2-3): EAGVTQFPSHSVIEKGQTVTLRCDPISGHDNLYWYRRVMGKEIKFLLHFVKESKQDESGMPNNRFLAERTGGTYSTLKVQPAELEDSGVYFCASSQLSPGGFSTDTQYFGPGTRLTVL.

This chain connects TRBV7-2 to TRBJ2-3, with D uncertain. V was clipped by 4 bases and J by 4 bases, with 9 bases between them. CDR3 size: 13 residues. Per germline, CDR1 SGHTA and CDR2 FQGNSA. The CDR3 loop reads CASSSRAADTQYF. The CDR3 nucleotides are TGTGCCAGCAGCTCCCGGGCGGCAGATACGCAGTATTTT.

This sequence joins TRBV5-1 and TRBJ1-5; D is unresolved. The V and J ends lost 4 bases and 7 bases respectively, with 15 bases between them. This CDR3 contains 14 residues. CDR1 is SGHRS, CDR2 YFSETQ, per germline. The CDR3 nucleotides are TGCGCCAGCAGCCTCAGTGAGTTAGGACAGCCCCAGCATTTT. Residues: CASSLSELGQPQHF.

The chain links TRBV6-1 to TRBJ1-5; possible D gene TRBD1, 6 bases. Trimming left V 1 base short and J 0 bases short, with 10 bases between. Germline-derived CDR1 and CDR2 are MNHNS and SASEGT. CDR3 size: 16 residues. The CDR3 DNA sequence: TGTGCCAGCAGTGAAGAGGGGGGATATAGCAATCAGCCCCAGCATTTT. Translating gives CASSEEGGYSNQPQHF.

This sequence joins TRBV9 and TRBJ1-3, with 7 positions matching TRBD1. This CDR3 is 15 amino acids long. After removal of 0 bases from V and 0 bases from J, the junction contained 0 bases not matched to a gene. From germline, CDR1 is SGDLS and CDR2 YYNGEE. CDR3 region: CASSVEGASGNTIYF. The CDR3 nucleotides read TGTGCCAGCAGCGTAGAGGGGGCCTCTGGAAACACCATATATTTT.

The genes are TRBV6-2 or TRBV6-3 and TRBJ1-1; possibly TRBD1 for D (6 bases). Deletions cut 4 bases from V and 3 bases from J, with 21 bases between. The CDR3 length is 17 residues. Germline V gene data show CDR1 as MNHEY and CDR2 as SVGEGT. The CDR3 region is CASSSPTFGQRDTEAFF. Here the CDR3 DNA reads TGTGCCAGCAGTTCCCCCACGTTTGGACAGAGGGACACTGAAGCTTTCTTT.

The chain is built from TRBV18 and TRBJ2-3, with D uncertain. V was clipped by 0 bases and J by 3 bases, with 10 bases between them. Germline-derived CDR1 and CDR2 are KGHSH and LQKENI. CDR3 length equals 15 residues. The CDR3 loop reads CASSPPAVGTDTQYF. CDR3 bases: TGTGCCAGCTCACCACCGGCGGTAGGTACAGATACGCAGTATTTT.

This clone showed up just once. CDR3 nucleotides: TGTGCCAGCAGCCGGACGGGGAGCACTGAAGCTTTCTTT. Translated, it gives CASSRTGSTEAFF. The chain carries TRBV12-3 or TRBV12-4 and TRBJ1-1; D call uncertain. The CDR3 runs 13 residues. V was clipped by 6 bases and J by 4 bases, with 12 bases between them.

The rearrangement links TRBV5-6 to TRBJ1-1, with D perhaps matching TRBD1 (6 bases). V was trimmed by 0 bases and J by 5 bases, leaving 14 bases between them. The CDR3 contains 15 residues. CDR1 and CDR2 from the germline V gene are SGHDT and YYEEEE. The CDR3 protein is CASSLAGVQGTEAFF. The CDR3 coding sequence is TGTGCCAGCAGCTTGGCCGGGGTACAGGGAACTGAAGCTTTCTTT.

This sequence joins TRBV6-5 and TRBJ1-3; no definite D call. Deletions cut 8 bases from V and 0 bases from J, with 8 bases between. The CDR3 sequence is 13 residues long. Germline CDR1 MNHEY, CDR2 SVGAGI. In nucleotides, the CDR3 is TGTGCCAGCGAGACCTACTCTGGAAACACCATATATTTT. Translating it yields CASETYSGNTIYF.

The chain joins TRBV7-8 to TRBJ1-5; tentative D call: TRBD1 (5 bases). V shed 1 base and J shed 7 bases, with 8 bases lying between them. The germline gives CDR1 SGHVS, CDR2 FQNEAQ. The CDR3 consists of 13 residues. The CDR3 nucleotides are TGTGCCAGCAGCTTAGTACGGGGGCAGCCCCAGCATTTT. Amino acid sequence: CASSLVRGQPQHF.

The chain has TRBV18 and TRBJ2-1, with 13 bases aligning to TRBD2. Germline values: CDR1 KGHSH, CDR2 LQKENI. V lost 6 bases, J lost 8 bases, and 13 bases stayed unmatched. The CDR3 is made up of 17 amino acids. CDR3 DNA sequence: TGTGCCAGCTCCCGCGGACTAGCGGGGGCCCCCCCCGATGAGCAGTTCTTC. It translates to CASSRGLAGAPPDEQFF.

This clone was detected only once. V usage is TRBV2 and J usage is TRBJ1-2, with 9 bases fitting TRBD1. This CDR3 has 14 residues. Germline loops: CDR1 SNHLY, CDR2 FYNNEI. V gave up 6 bases and J gave up 8 bases; unmatched junction bases: 10. In nucleotides, the CDR3 is TGTGCCAGCAGGGGTCTACAGGGGGCTGGCGGCTACACCTTC. Protein: CASRGLQGAGGYTF.

The rearrangement joins TRBV7-2 to TRBJ2-7, with D tentatively TRBD2 (5 bases). V was shortened by 0 bases and J by 3 bases, with 6 bases between the two germline ends. This CDR3 has 13 residues. CDR1 SGHTA and CDR2 FQGNSA come from the germline V gene. The CDR3 sequence is CASSLARDYEQYF. DNA of the CDR3: TGTGCCAGCAGCTTAGCCCGGGACTACGAGCAGTACTTC.

The rearrangement uses TRBV12-5 and TRBJ2-2, with D uncertain. The CDR3 has 12 amino acids. Germline V gives CDR1 LGHNT, CDR2 FRNRAP. The V end was cut by 4 bases, the J end by 6 bases, with 6 bases between. The CDR3 spells CASGSGSGELFF. The CDR3 nucleotides read TGTGCTAGTGGTTCCGGATCCGGGGAGCTGTTTTTT.

The chain carries TRBV30 and TRBJ1-6, with D unclear. The ends were cut back, 1 base at V and 10 bases at J, with 11 bases in the middle. From germline, CDR1 is GTSNPN and CDR2 SVGIG (reference sequence). The CDR3 loop spans 13 amino acids. In DNA form, the CDR3 reads TGTGCCTGGAGTGACGGTGCCCCGTCACCCCTCCACTTT. Translated: CAWSDGAPSPLHF.

The V call is TRBV28, the J call TRBJ2-7, with D possibly being TRBD1 or TRBD2 (5 bases each). Germline V gene data show CDR1 as MDHEN and CDR2 as SYDVKM. Trimming removed 3 bases at V and 7 bases at J, with 19 bases between. This CDR3 has 15 amino acids. The CDR3 DNA is TGTGCCAGCAGTTTGCGGACCCTGGGGGTGATGGAGCAGTACTTC. Translation gives CASSLRTLGVMEQYF.

J is TRBJ2-7 and V is TRBV7-7; D unresolved. The V end lost 0 bases, the J end lost 6 bases, and 9 bases lay between the germline ends. CDR1 SSHAT and CDR2 FNYEAQ come from the germline V gene (reference sequence). The CDR3 totals 13 residues. The CDR3 spells CASSLAGSGEQYF. The CDR3 DNA reads TGTGCCAGCAGCTTAGCCGGCTCAGGCGAGCAGTACTTC.

This rearrangement joins TRBV4-2 to TRBJ2-7; a weak D match, TRBD1 (6 bases). Germline V gives CDR1 LGHNA, CDR2 YNFKEQ. Trimming cost V 1 base and J 4 bases, with 11 bases left between them. This CDR3 comprises 14 residues. The CDR3 loop reads CASSQGDMVYEQYF. The CDR3 DNA reads TGTGCCAGCAGCCAAGGGGACATGGTTTACGAGCAGTACTTC.

The CDR3, as DNA: TGTGCCAGCTCGCCTCTCCCGTCGGGGGACTATGGCTACACCTTC. Its translation: CASSPLPSGDYGYTF. The J gene is TRBJ1-2, the V gene TRBV18; weak D call: TRBD1 (5 bases). V lost 6 bases to trimming and J lost 3 bases, with 17 bases between them. Germline V gene data show CDR1 as KGHSH and CDR2 as LQKENI. This CDR3 has 15 amino acids.

V gene TRBV7-9 combines with J gene TRBJ1-1, with TRBD1 as a possible D gene (5 bases). The germline V gene has CDR1 SEHNR and CDR2 FQNEAQ (reference sequence). This CDR3 region has 12 residues. Trimming removed 7 bases at V and 6 bases at J, with 12 bases between. CDR3 in DNA: TGTGCCAGCACCTATGTAGGGGCTGAAGCTTTCTTT. Protein: CASTYVGAEAFF.

The chain has TRBV6-5 and TRBJ2-3; no reliable D call. There are 12 residues in the CDR3. V dropped 0 bases and J dropped 8 bases, with 6 bases sitting between them. Germline values: CDR1 MNHEY, CDR2 SVGAGI. The CDR3 DNA is TGTGCCAGCAGTTACTCCCCCGGTACGCAGTATTTT. The encoded protein is CASSYSPGTQYF.